The 30 T cell receptor beta chains in this list originate from one sample, sequenced in a study of control samples from healthy donors and cancer patients. Some clones are missing from TCRdb's copy, which holds only in-frame ones; the method was immunoSEQ multiplex PCR. The data hold 140,000 to 150,000 clones, with about nine tenths observed a single time. Specimen: blood. All receptors derive from a man aged 30-40 years in good health.

This chain joins TRBV12-3 or TRBV12-4 and TRBJ2-1; no definite D call. Trimming stripped 1 base from V and 10 bases from J, with 5 bases between. There are 11 residues in the CDR3. The CDR3, as DNA: TGTGCCAGCAGTTTAGGAGGAGAGCAGTTCTTC. Translated: CASSLGGEQFF.

The rearrangement uses TRBV28 and TRBJ1-2, with 7 bases aligning to TRBD1. Per germline, CDR1 MDHEN and CDR2 SYDVKM. V was clipped by 8 bases and J by 5 bases; unmatched bases: 8. The CDR3 contains 13 residues. The CDR3 loop is CASLQGGYYGYTF. In nucleotides, the CDR3 is TGTGCCAGCCTTCAGGGGGGGTATTATGGCTACACCTTC.

The chain employs TRBV9 and TRBJ2-7; D is unclear. The CDR3 sequence is 16 residues long. The germline CDR1 and CDR2 sequences are SGDLS and YYNGEE. With 0 bases removed from V and 0 bases from J, the gap between germline ends came to 13 bases. This CDR3 is CASSVGPSVISYEQYF. In DNA form, the CDR3 reads TGTGCCAGCAGCGTAGGCCCCTCCGTCATCTCCTACGAGCAGTACTTC.

This chain uses TRBV18 with TRBJ2-6; D call uncertain. Germline V gene data show CDR1 as KGHSH and CDR2 as LQKENI. The V gene lost 3 bases and the J gene lost 0 bases, with 3 bases spanning the gap. This CDR3 contains 14 residues. The CDR3 DNA is TGTGCCAGCTCACCCAGCTCTGGGGCCAACGTCCTGACTTTC. It encodes CASSPSSGANVLTF.

This sequence joins TRBV18 and TRBJ2-1, with TRBD2 matching over 14 bases. This CDR3 region has 16 residues. The germline V gene has CDR1 KGHSH and CDR2 LQKENI. V was pared by 6 bases and J by 9 bases, with 10 bases of the junction left unmatched. The CDR3 DNA is TGTGCCAGCTCTCCGGGACTAGCGGGAGTTAGCGGTGAGCAGTTCTTC. Its translation: CASSPGLAGVSGEQFF.

The genes are TRBV29-1 and TRBJ2-1, with TRBD1 as a possible D gene (6 bases). The CDR3 runs to 12 residues. Trimming shortened V by 7 bases and J by 4 bases, and 11 bases separated the two germline ends. Germline V gene lookup returns CDR1 SQVTM and CDR2 ANQGSEA. As DNA, the CDR3 is TGCAGCGAGGGGGAACAGTACAATGAGCAGTTCTTC. Its protein product is CSEGEQYNEQFF.

Points on this clone: One end of the junction fails to match germline, which may point to a read error. The rearrangement uses TRBV14 and TRBJ2-7; the D is unclear. This CDR3 has 10 residues. The germline CDR1 and CDR2 sequences are SGHDN and FVKESK. The CDR3 is CASSQESRRF. CDR3 nucleotides: TGTGCCAGCAGCCAAGAAAGCAGACGCTTC.

This clone was observed a handful of times. The gene calls are TRBV9 and TRBJ2-7; maybe TRBD2 (5 bases). There are 14 residues in the CDR3. The V end lost 0 bases, the J end lost 3 bases, and 10 bases lay between the germline ends. CDR1 and CDR2 from the germline V gene are SGDLS and YYNGEE. The CDR3 protein is CASSVEDGGYEQYF. In DNA, the CDR3 is TGTGCCAGCAGCGTAGAGGACGGAGGCTACGAGCAGTACTTC.

The rearrangement joins TRBV24-1 to TRBJ2-3; 7 nucleotides line up with TRBD2. The ends lost 7 bases at V and 1 base at J; junction bases unmatched: 10. From germline, CDR1 is KGHDR and CDR2 SFDVKD. The CDR3 contains 16 residues. CDR3 residues: CATRAGVSGGTDTQYF. The DNA for the CDR3 is TGTGCCACCAGGGCGGGGGTATCAGGAGGCACAGATACGCAGTATTTT.

The V call is TRBV7-9, the J call TRBJ2-7; unclear D gene. The CDR3 has 12 amino acids. V was shortened by 1 base and J by 5 bases, with 6 bases between the two germline ends. Germline V lookup: CDR1 SEHNR, CDR2 FQNEAQ (reference sequence). The CDR3 bases are TGTGCCAGCAGCTTAGACGCAGACGAGCAGTACTTC. Protein: CASSLDADEQYF.

The rearrangement joins TRBV9 to TRBJ2-7; the match to TRBD2 covers 7 bases. V lost 1 base, J lost 0 bases, and 1 base stayed unmatched. Germline lookup yields CDR1 SGDLS and CDR2 YYNGEE. CDR3 length: 14 amino acids. The CDR3 here is CASSVTGGSYEQYF. CDR3 bases: TGTGCCAGCAGCGTAACGGGGGGCTCCTACGAGCAGTACTTC. The whole variable domain, filled in from reference TRBV9 and TRBJ2-7, reads DSGVTQTPKHLITATGQRVTLRCSPRSGDLSVYWYQQSLDQGLQFLIQYYNGEERAKGNILERFSAQQFPDLHSELNLSSLELGDSALYFCASSVTGGSYEQYFGPGTRLTVT.

This chain joins TRBV4-2 and TRBJ2-7, with TRBD1 matching 10 bases. Germline CDR1 LGHNA, CDR2 YNFKEQ. The ends lost 6 bases at V and 3 bases at J; junction bases unmatched: 5. This CDR3 has 14 residues. This chain's CDR3 is CASSRGQGDYEQYF. The CDR3 DNA reads TGTGCCAGCAGTCGCGGACAGGGGGACTACGAGCAGTACTTC.

The V and J genes are TRBV5-3 and TRBJ2-5; weak D call: TRBD2 (5 bases). TRBV5-3 is noted as an ORF with a role that remains uncertain. V dropped 1 base and J dropped 1 base, with 11 bases sitting between them. The CDR3 consists of 15 residues. CDR3 residues: CARSLLWEPQETQYF. DNA for the CDR3: TGTGCCAGAAGCTTGCTGTGGGAGCCCCAAGAGACCCAGTACTTC.

This clone was seen just once. The V and J genes are TRBV7-3 and TRBJ1-1; D is possibly TRBD1 (5 bases). Germline V lookup: CDR1 SGHTA, CDR2 FQGTGA. The CDR3 spans 13 residues. Trimming removed 2 bases at V and 1 base at J, with 5 bases between. This chain's CDR3 is CASSLGANTEAFF. The CDR3 coding sequence is TGTGCCAGCAGCTTAGGGGCGAACACTGAAGCTTTCTTT.

The chain has TRBV7-2 and TRBJ2-5; a possible D gene is TRBD2 (5 bases). Looked up from germline, CDR1 is SGHTA and CDR2 is FQGNSA. This CDR3 contains 14 residues. With 5 bases removed from V and 3 bases from J, the gap between germline ends came to 13 bases. As DNA, the CDR3 is TGTGCCAGCAGCCCAAGCGGACGCAAAGAGACCCAGTACTTC. This sequence encodes CASSPSGRKETQYF.

The V and J genes are TRBV7-6 and TRBJ2-5; TRBD2 is a possible D gene (5 bases). The V gene lost 0 bases and the J gene lost 6 bases, with 8 bases spanning the gap. The germline V gene encodes CDR1 SGHVS and CDR2 FNYEAQ. This CDR3 spans 13 amino acids. The CDR3 sequence is CASSLATGKTQYF. CDR3 DNA: TGTGCCAGCAGCTTAGCGACCGGGAAGACCCAGTACTTC.

This rearrangement joins TRBV5-1 to TRBJ1-6; the D is unclear. The CDR3 covers 13 residues. Trimming shortened V by 3 bases and J by 9 bases, and 10 bases separated the two germline ends. Germline V gives CDR1 SGHRS, CDR2 YFSETQ. CDR3 DNA: TGCGCCAGCAGCTCCAGCCTGGTTTCACCCCTCCACTTT. Translating it yields CASSSSLVSPLHF.

The rearrangement joins TRBV10-3 to TRBJ2-7, with 8 bases aligning to TRBD1. The germline gives CDR1 ENHRY, CDR2 SYGVKD. V was pared by 6 bases and J by 4 bases, with 5 bases of the junction left unmatched. CDR3 size: 13 residues. The CDR3: CAISRDRLYEQYF. Here the CDR3 DNA reads TGTGCCATCAGCCGGGACAGGCTTTACGAGCAGTACTTC.

This clone was counted a single time. The gene calls are TRBV19 and TRBJ1-5; possibly TRBD1 for D (6 bases). The CDR3 length is 15 residues. Trimming shortened V by 4 bases and J by 10 bases, and 20 bases separated the two germline ends. Germline-derived CDR1 and CDR2 are LNHDA and SQIVND (reference sequence). DNA for the CDR3: TGTGCCAGTAGTAGCCCGGACAGCTCATCTCGACCCCAGCATTTT. Its protein product is CASSSPDSSSRPQHF. Full variable domain (outside the CDR3, taken from reference TRBV19 and TRBJ1-5): DGGITQSPKYLFRKEGQNVTLSCEQNLNHDAMYWYRQDPGQGLRLIYYSQIVNDFQKGDIAEGYSVSREKKESFPLTVTSAQKNPTAFYLCASSSPDSSSRPQHFGDGTRLSIL.

V is TRBV19 and J is TRBJ2-7; D is undetermined. Germline V gives CDR1 LNHDA, CDR2 SQIVND (reference sequence). The V and J ends lost 10 bases and 1 base respectively, with 17 bases between them. There are 14 residues in the CDR3. The CDR3 DNA follows: TGTGCCACCAAACAACGCGAATTATCCTACGAGCAGTACTTC. Translating it yields CATKQRELSYEQYF.

The V gene is TRBV18, the J gene TRBJ2-2; D unclear. The germline V gene has CDR1 KGHSH and CDR2 LQKENI. The CDR3 is 14 residues long. The ends were cut back, 5 bases at V and 0 bases at J, with 7 bases in the middle. CDR3 in amino acids: CASSGRANTGELFF. As DNA, the CDR3 is TGTGCCAGCTCAGGAAGAGCGAACACCGGGGAGCTGTTTTTT.

The rearrangement joins TRBV24-1 to TRBJ2-3; D is unresolved. CDR1 and CDR2 (germline): KGHDR, SFDVKD. Between the trimmed V and J ends, which lost 7 bases and 3 bases, there was a span of 7 bases. This CDR3 has 12 amino acids. In DNA form, the CDR3 reads TGTGCCACCAGGGACCTGACAGATACGCAGTATTTT. This gives the protein CATRDLTDTQYF.

The chain is built from TRBV6-1 and TRBJ2-1; D assignment may be TRBD1 or TRBD2 (5 bases each). The germline V gene encodes CDR1 MNHNS and CDR2 SASEGT. The V end lost 2 bases, the J end lost 7 bases, and 6 bases lay between the germline ends. There are 12 residues in the CDR3. The CDR3 DNA reads TGTGCCAGCAGTGAATGGGGGAATGAGCAGTTCTTC. Translating it yields CASSEWGNEQFF.

This chain uses TRBV6-5 with TRBJ1-6; D is uncertain. Trimming removed 5 bases from V and 10 bases from J, with 15 bases in between. The length of the CDR3 is 14 residues. CDR1 MNHEY and CDR2 SVGAGI come from the germline V gene. Here the CDR3 reads CASSRDHGISPLHF. CDR3 nucleotide sequence: TGTGCCAGCAGTCGCGATCATGGGATCTCACCCCTCCACTTT.

The CDR3 loop reads CATGYGPTDTQYF. In DNA, the CDR3 is TGTGCCACCGGGTACGGGCCCACAGATACGCAGTATTTT. The chain has TRBV24-1 and TRBJ2-3; D remains unclear. Germline V gene lookup returns CDR1 KGHDR and CDR2 SFDVKD. There are 13 residues in the CDR3. V was clipped by 9 bases and J by 2 bases, with 11 bases between them.

V is TRBV15 and J is TRBJ1-1; D is undetermined. This CDR3 has 16 amino acids. Trimming removed 0 bases at V and 2 bases at J, with 13 bases between. Germline V gene lookup returns CDR1 LNHNV and CDR2 YYDKDF (reference sequence). Here the CDR3 reads CATSRDVVQVNTEAFF. In DNA, the CDR3 is TGTGCCACCAGCAGAGATGTGGTTCAGGTTAACACTGAAGCTTTCTTT.

V is TRBV5-6 and J is TRBJ2-6; unclear D gene. Germline V gene data show CDR1 as SGHDT and CDR2 as YYEEEE. The CDR3 is 13 residues long. V dropped 9 bases and J dropped 1 base, with 8 bases sitting between them. Here the CDR3 DNA reads TGTGCCACCTGTTCTTCTGGGGCCAACGTCCTGACTTTC. Amino acids: CATCSSGANVLTF.

The J gene is TRBJ1-2, the V gene TRBV24-1; 8 bases agree with TRBD1. CDR1 is KGHDR, CDR2 SFDVKD, per germline. The CDR3 totals 11 residues. The V gene end was trimmed by 7 bases and the J gene end by 8 bases; junction bases not matched to a gene: 2. Here the CDR3 DNA reads TGTGCCACCAGCCGACAGGGGGGCTACACCTTC. Its translation is CATSRQGGYTF.

CDR3 nucleotides: TGTGCCAGCAGCTTAGACAGGGGTAACAATCAGCCCCAGCATTTT. Translating gives CASSLDRGNNQPQHF. The chain employs TRBV7-2 and TRBJ1-5; 7 bases map to TRBD1. This CDR3 contains 15 residues. Germline V gene sequence: CDR1 SGHTA, CDR2 FQGNSA. V was pared by 1 base and J by 3 bases, with 3 bases of the junction left unmatched.

V and J are TRBV29-1 and TRBJ2-3; TRBD2 matches at 8 bases. This CDR3 is 14 amino acids long. Germline-derived CDR1 and CDR2 are SQVTM and ANQGSEA. The V segment lost 6 bases and the J segment 8 bases; nucleotides outside the gene matches: 13. The CDR3 is CSVSREASGRTQYF. CDR3 nucleotide sequence: TGCAGCGTCTCCCGGGAGGCTAGCGGGCGTACGCAGTATTTT.